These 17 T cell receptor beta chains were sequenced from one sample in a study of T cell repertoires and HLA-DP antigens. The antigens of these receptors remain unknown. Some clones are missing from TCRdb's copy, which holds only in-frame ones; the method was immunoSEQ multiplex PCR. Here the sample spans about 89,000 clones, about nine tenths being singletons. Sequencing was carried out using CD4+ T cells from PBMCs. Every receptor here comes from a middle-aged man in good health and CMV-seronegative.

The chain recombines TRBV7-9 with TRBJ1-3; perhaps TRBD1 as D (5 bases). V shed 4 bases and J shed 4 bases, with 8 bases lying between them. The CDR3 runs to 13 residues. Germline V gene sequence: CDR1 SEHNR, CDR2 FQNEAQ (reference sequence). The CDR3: CASSSGLGNTIYF. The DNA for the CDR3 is TGTGCCAGCAGCTCGGGACTGGGAAACACCATATATTTT.

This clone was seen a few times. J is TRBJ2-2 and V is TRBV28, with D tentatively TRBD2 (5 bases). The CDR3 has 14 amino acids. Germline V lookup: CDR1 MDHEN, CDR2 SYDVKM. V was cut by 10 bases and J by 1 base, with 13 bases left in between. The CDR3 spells CAIHGVRNTGELFF. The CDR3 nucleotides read TGTGCCATCCACGGGGTTCGGAACACCGGGGAGCTGTTTTTT.

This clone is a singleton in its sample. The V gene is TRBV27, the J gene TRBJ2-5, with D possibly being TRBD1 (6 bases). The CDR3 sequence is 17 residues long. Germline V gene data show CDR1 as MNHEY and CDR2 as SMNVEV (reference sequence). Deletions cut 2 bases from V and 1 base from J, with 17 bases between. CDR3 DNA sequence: TGTGCCAGCAGTTTAGGAGTTAGGGGGATGGGCCAAGAGACCCAGTACTTC. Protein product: CASSLGVRGMGQETQYF.

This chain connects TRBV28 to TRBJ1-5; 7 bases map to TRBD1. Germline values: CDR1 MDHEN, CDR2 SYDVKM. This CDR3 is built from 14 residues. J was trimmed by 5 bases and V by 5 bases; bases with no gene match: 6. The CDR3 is CASSPGQVDQPQHF. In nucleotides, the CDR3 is TGTGCCAGCAGTCCCGGACAGGTAGATCAGCCCCAGCATTTT. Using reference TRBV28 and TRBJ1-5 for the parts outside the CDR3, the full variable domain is DVKVTQSSRYLVKRTGEKVFLECVQDMDHENMFWYRQDPGLGLRLIYFSYDVKMKEKGDIPEGYSVSREKKERFSLILESASTNQTSMYLCASSPGQVDQPQHFGDGTRLSIL.

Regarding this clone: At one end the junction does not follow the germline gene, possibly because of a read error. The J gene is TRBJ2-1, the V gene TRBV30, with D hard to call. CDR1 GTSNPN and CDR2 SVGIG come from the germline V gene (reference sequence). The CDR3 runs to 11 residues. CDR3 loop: CAWRPYSEQFF. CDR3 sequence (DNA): TGTGCCTGGAGACCGTACAGTGAGCAGTTCTTC.

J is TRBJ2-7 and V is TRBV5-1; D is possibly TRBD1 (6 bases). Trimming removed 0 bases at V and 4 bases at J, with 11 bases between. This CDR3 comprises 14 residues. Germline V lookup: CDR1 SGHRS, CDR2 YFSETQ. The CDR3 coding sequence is TGCGCCAGCAGCTTGGGGACAGACCTATACGAGCAGTACTTC. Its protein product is CASSLGTDLYEQYF.

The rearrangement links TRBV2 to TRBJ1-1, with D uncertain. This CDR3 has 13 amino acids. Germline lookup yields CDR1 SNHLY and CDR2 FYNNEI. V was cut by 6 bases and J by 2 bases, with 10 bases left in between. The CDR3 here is CASRDWRNTEAFF. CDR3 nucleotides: TGTGCCAGCAGGGACTGGCGAAACACTGAAGCTTTCTTT.

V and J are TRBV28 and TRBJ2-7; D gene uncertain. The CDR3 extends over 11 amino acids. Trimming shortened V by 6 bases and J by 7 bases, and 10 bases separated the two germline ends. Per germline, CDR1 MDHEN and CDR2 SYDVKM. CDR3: CASRTYGEQYF. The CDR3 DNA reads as TGTGCCAGCAGGACTTACGGGGAGCAGTACTTC.

CDR3 sequence: CASSLSGLADTDTQYF. The CDR3 DNA sequence: TGTGCCAGCAGCCTTTCGGGGCTAGCGGACACAGATACGCAGTATTTT. V usage is TRBV7-2 and J usage is TRBJ2-3; TRBD2 agrees at 7 bases. The CDR3 extends over 16 amino acids. V was pared by 5 bases and J by 2 bases, with 10 bases of the junction left unmatched. In germline, CDR1 is SGHTA, CDR2 FQGNSA.

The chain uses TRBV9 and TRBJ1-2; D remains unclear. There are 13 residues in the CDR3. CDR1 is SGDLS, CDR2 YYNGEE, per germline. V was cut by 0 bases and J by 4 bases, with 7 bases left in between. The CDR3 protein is CASSVDGSYGYTF. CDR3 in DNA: TGTGCCAGCAGCGTAGACGGGAGCTATGGCTACACCTTC.

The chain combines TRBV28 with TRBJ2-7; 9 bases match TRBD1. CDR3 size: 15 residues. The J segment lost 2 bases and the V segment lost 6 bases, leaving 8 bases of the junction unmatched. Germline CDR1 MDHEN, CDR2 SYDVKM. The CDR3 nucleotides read TGTGCCAGCAGCAGGGACAGGGTGCCCACCTACGAGCAGTACTTC. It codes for CASSRDRVPTYEQYF. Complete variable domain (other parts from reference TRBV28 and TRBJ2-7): DVKVTQSSRYLVKRTGEKVFLECVQDMDHENMFWYRQDPGLGLRLIYFSYDVKMKEKGDIPEGYSVSREKKERFSLILESASTNQTSMYLCASSRDRVPTYEQYFGPGTRLTVT.

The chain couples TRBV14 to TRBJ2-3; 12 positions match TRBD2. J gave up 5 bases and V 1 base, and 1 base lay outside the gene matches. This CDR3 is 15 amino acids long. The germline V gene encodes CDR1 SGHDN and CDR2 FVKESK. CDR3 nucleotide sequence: TGTGCCAGCAGCCAAGGACTAGCGGGGGTAGATACGCAGTATTTT. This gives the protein CASSQGLAGVDTQYF.

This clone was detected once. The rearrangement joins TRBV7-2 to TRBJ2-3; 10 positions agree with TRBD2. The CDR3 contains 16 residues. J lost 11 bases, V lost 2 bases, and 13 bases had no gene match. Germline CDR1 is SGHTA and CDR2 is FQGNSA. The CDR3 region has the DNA TGTGCCAGCAGCTTAAGGATGGCCAGCGGGGGGGCCCGGCAGTATTTT. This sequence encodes CASSLRMASGGARQYF.

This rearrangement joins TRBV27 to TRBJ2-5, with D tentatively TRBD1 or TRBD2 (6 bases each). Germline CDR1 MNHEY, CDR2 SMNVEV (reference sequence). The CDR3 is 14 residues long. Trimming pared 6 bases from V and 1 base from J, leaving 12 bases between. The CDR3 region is CASRGGQIQETQYF. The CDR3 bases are TGTGCCAGCAGAGGGGGGCAGATCCAAGAGACCCAGTACTTC.

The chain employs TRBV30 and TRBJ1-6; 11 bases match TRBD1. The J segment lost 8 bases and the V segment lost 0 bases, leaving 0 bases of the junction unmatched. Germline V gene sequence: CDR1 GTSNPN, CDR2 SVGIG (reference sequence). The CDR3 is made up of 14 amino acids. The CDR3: CAWSVDRGHSPLHF. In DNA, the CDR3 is TGTGCCTGGAGTGTGGACAGGGGGCATTCACCCCTCCACTTT.

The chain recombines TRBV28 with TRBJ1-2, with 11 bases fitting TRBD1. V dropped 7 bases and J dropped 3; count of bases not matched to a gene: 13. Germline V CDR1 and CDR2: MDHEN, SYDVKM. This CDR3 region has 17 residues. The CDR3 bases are TGTGCCAGCACTTCTTGGACAGGGGGCGCGGGTGACTATGGCTACACCTTC. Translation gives CASTSWTGGAGDYGYTF.

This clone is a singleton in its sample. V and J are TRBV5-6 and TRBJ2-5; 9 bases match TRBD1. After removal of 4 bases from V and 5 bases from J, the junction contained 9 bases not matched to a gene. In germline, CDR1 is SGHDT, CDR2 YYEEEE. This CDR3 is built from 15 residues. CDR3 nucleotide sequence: TGTGCCAGCAGCGTCGGGACAGGGAGAGGGGAGACCCAGTACTTC. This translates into CASSVGTGRGETQYF.